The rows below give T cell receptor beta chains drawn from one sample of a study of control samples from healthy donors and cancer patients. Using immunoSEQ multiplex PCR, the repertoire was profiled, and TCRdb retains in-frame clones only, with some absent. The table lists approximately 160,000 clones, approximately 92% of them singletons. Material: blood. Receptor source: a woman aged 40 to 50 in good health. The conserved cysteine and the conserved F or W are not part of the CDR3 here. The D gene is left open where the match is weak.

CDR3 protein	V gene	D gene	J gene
ASGSLAQSTDTQY	TRBV9	.	TRBJ2-3
ASSQDGDVNNEQF	TRBV4-1	.	TRBJ2-1
ASRSQGATSDEAF	TRBV5-1	TRBD1	TRBJ1-1
ASSRGDGEKLF	TRBV5-1	.	TRBJ1-4
ASRQGLTAEQY	TRBV6-5	.	TRBJ2-7
ASSIVAGGTDTQY	TRBV19	TRBD2	TRBJ2-3
ASRGQRGYT	TRBV4-1	TRBD1	TRBJ1-2
ATSDPAQGNEQF	TRBV24-1	.	TRBJ2-1
ASSLDRSSYNSPLH	TRBV5-1	.	TRBJ1-6
ASSFRPIDEQF	TRBV12-3/TRBV12-4	.	TRBJ2-1
ASSPAAGSSYNEQF	TRBV5-1	TRBD2	TRBJ2-1
ASSLFGGTSTDTQY	TRBV13	.	TRBJ2-3
ASSRDSATNEKLF	TRBV6-5	TRBD1	TRBJ1-4
ASGLLTYSETANYGYT	TRBV12-5	.	TRBJ1-2
ASAGDSSYEQY	TRBV2	TRBD2	TRBJ2-7
ASSIMPEAETQY	TRBV19	.	TRBJ2-5
ASSLWGVNTEAF	TRBV5-6	.	TRBJ1-1
ASRTIAGANEQF	TRBV6-5	TRBD2	TRBJ2-1
ASRGPTDSYNEQF	TRBV5-4	.	TRBJ2-1
ASSLLLAQETQY	TRBV7-9	.	TRBJ2-5
ASSLIQGSDTQY	TRBV3-1/TRBV3-2	.	TRBJ2-3
ASRANSPLH	TRBV28	.	TRBJ1-6
ASTVHGGDTEAF	TRBV19	.	TRBJ1-1
ASSNGGQGYTEAF	TRBV7-9	TRBD1	TRBJ1-1
ASSDLGQTMNTEAF	TRBV10-2	TRBD1	TRBJ1-1
AIRQGTEAF	TRBV10-3	.	TRBJ1-1
ASSQGESGELF	TRBV3-1/TRBV3-2	.	TRBJ2-2
ASGRGSGANVLT	TRBV12-5	.	TRBJ2-6
ASSELRTMNSNQPQH	TRBV6-1	.	TRBJ1-5
ASSALLGQYTEAF	TRBV7-9	.	TRBJ1-1
ASSPPTASINTEAF	TRBV18	.	TRBJ1-1
ASSESVRGGEKLF	TRBV10-2	.	TRBJ1-4
ASSSPGGAAF	TRBV6-2/TRBV6-3	TRBD1	TRBJ1-1
ASRPDSHSGNTIY	TRBV5-1	.	TRBJ1-3
ASSSSVGSGNEQF	TRBV7-6	.	TRBJ2-1
ASSLGGSQPQH	TRBV12-3/TRBV12-4	.	TRBJ1-5
ASSSGQGSNTIY	TRBV28	TRBD1	TRBJ1-3
ASSIDSTYEQY	TRBV6-5	.	TRBJ2-7
ASSELAAYEQY	TRBV2	TRBD2	TRBJ2-7
ASSSGALAKNIQY	TRBV5-1	.	TRBJ2-4
ASSFDSSQKLF	TRBV5-1	.	TRBJ1-4
ASSSDDFLYYSNQPQH	TRBV19	.	TRBJ1-5